The 19 T cell receptor beta chains listed next were all sequenced from one sample in a study of blood T cell repertoires in COVID-19 (dated by TCRdb to the early 2020s). Receptors were amplified or captured by the immunoSEQ multiplex PCR assay. TCRdb obtained this table from immuneACCESS and retained in-frame rearrangements with V and J assigned. These tables miss some clones; where compared with another copy, unresolved V genes account for less than half of the shortfall, and the remainder is unexplained. The sample yields approximately 300,000 clones; around 89% were counted once. Approximately 4.2% of the sample goes to the ten largest clones. Sequenced: peripheral blood. The receptors shown here come from a middle-aged man with acute or convalescent COVID-19.

The rearrangement links TRBV7-8 to TRBJ1-5; 8 bases map to TRBD1. This CDR3 comprises 15 residues. The V gene's germline CDR1 is SGHVS and CDR2 FQNEAQ. Unmatched junction bases numbered 4, after V lost 1 base and J lost 5 bases. CDR3 sequence: CASSLGGQGYQPQHF. The CDR3 DNA reads as TGTGCCAGCAGCTTAGGAGGACAGGGATATCAGCCCCAGCATTTT.

The sample holds a few counts of this clone. This sequence joins TRBV5-1 and TRBJ1-1; perhaps TRBD1 as D (5 bases). V was shortened by 2 bases and J by 4 bases, with 15 bases between the two germline ends. This CDR3 spans 15 amino acids. Germline V gene data show CDR1 as SGHRS and CDR2 as YFSETQ. The CDR3 region has the DNA TGCGCCAGCAGCTTCCAGGGAGGTATTAGCACTGAAGCTTTCTTT. Translation gives CASSFQGGISTEAFF.

The chain uses TRBV6-5 and TRBJ1-1; 7 bases line up with TRBD1. The CDR3 has 13 amino acids. After removal of 6 bases from V and 8 bases from J, the junction contained 9 bases not matched to a gene. The germline gives CDR1 MNHEY, CDR2 SVGAGI. CDR3 region: CASSRGARAEAFF. The CDR3 DNA follows: TGTGCCAGCAGCAGGGGGGCCCGAGCCGAAGCTTTCTTT.

This clone has a handful of counts. This chain links TRBV7-8 with TRBJ1-4; 7 bases map to TRBD1. The V segment lost 1 base and the J segment 3 bases; nucleotides outside the gene matches: 8. The V gene's germline CDR1 is SGHVS and CDR2 FQNEAQ. This CDR3 is built from 17 residues. The CDR3 reads CASSLERGRMANEKLFF. The CDR3 DNA reads TGTGCCAGCAGCTTAGAAAGGGGGCGAATGGCTAATGAAAAACTGTTTTTT.

The J gene is TRBJ2-7, the V gene TRBV11-2; the match to TRBD1 covers 11 bases. Germline loops: CDR1 SGHAT, CDR2 FQNNGV. The length of the CDR3 is 15 residues. V trimming: 5 bases; J trimming: 6 bases; junction bases outside the gene matches: 9. The CDR3 DNA sequence: TGTGCCAGCAGCACAGTCGGACAGGGGGCACTCGAGCAGTACTTC. Protein sequence: CASSTVGQGALEQYF.

This clone appeared a single time. J is TRBJ1-1 and V is TRBV5-1; D uncertain. The V gene's germline CDR1 is SGHRS and CDR2 YFSETQ. V lost 0 bases to trimming and J lost 2 bases, with 8 bases between them. This CDR3 spans 14 amino acids. CDR3: CASSLVAENTEAFF. In DNA form, the CDR3 reads TGCGCCAGCAGCTTGGTGGCGGAAAACACTGAAGCTTTCTTT.

V is TRBV5-6 and J is TRBJ1-1; D is undetermined. This CDR3 is 12 amino acids long. Germline lookup yields CDR1 SGHDT and CDR2 YYEEEE. V lost 2 bases to trimming and J lost 7 bases, with 9 bases between them. CDR3 in amino acids: CASSFYPYEAFF. The CDR3 bases are TGTGCCAGCAGCTTCTACCCTTATGAAGCTTTCTTT.

The chain couples TRBV6-5 to TRBJ2-7, with no clear D. V lost 0 bases and J 3 bases, leaving 12 bases between the germline ends. The CDR3 runs 15 residues. The germline CDR1 and CDR2 sequences are MNHEY and SVGAGI. The chain's CDR3 is CASSYSMADNYEQYF. CDR3 sequence (DNA): TGTGCCAGCAGTTACTCGATGGCAGACAACTACGAGCAGTACTTC.

This clone has more than one count but fewer than ten. The chain couples TRBV6-1 to TRBJ1-5; 10 bases are shared with TRBD1. The J segment lost 7 bases and the V segment lost 2 bases, leaving 5 bases of the junction unmatched. Germline CDR1 reads MNHNS; CDR2 reads SASEGT. The CDR3 is 15 amino acids. The CDR3 loop reads CASSEPGQGRQPQHF. CDR3 bases: TGTGCCAGCAGTGAACCGGGACAGGGGAGACAGCCCCAGCATTTT.

The chain carries TRBV10-2 and TRBJ2-1, with D hard to call. V shed 3 bases and J shed 5 bases, with 8 bases lying between them. CDR1 and CDR2 (germline): WSHSY, SAAADI. There are 13 residues in the CDR3. Here the CDR3 reads CASSEPGNNEQFF. The CDR3 bases are TGCGCCAGCAGTGAACCAGGAAACAATGAGCAGTTCTTC.

Only one count was recorded for this clone. CDR3 loop: CASSHIRGDEYNEQFF. In DNA, the CDR3 is TGTGCCAGCAGCCATATACGGGGGGACGAATACAATGAGCAGTTCTTC. This chain uses TRBV3-1 (or the pseudogene TRBV3-2) with TRBJ2-1; 7 bases map to TRBD2. The CDR3 sequence is 16 residues long. CDR1 LGHDT and CDR2 YNNKEL come from the germline V gene (reference sequence). Losses at the gene ends were 3 bases for V and 4 bases for J; bases not matched to a gene: 9.

The rearrangement uses TRBV6-5 and TRBJ1-2, with 7 bases fitting TRBD1. Germline V gives CDR1 MNHEY, CDR2 SVGAGI. The J segment lost 7 bases and the V segment lost 6 bases, leaving 11 bases of the junction unmatched. The CDR3 runs to 14 residues. The CDR3, as DNA: TGTGCCAGCAGAACAGGGGTTTCAAGGGGTGGCTACACCTTC. Protein: CASRTGVSRGGYTF.

V is TRBV7-2 and J is TRBJ1-6, with a tentative D call TRBD1 (5 bases). The CDR3 consists of 17 residues. The germline gives CDR1 SGHTA, CDR2 FQGNSA. V lost 6 bases and J lost 7, with 22 bases in between. DNA of the CDR3: TGTGCCAGCAGTTCTCCCCTGGGGGGGAACTTAAATTCACCCCTCCACTTT. It yields the protein CASSSPLGGNLNSPLHF.

The V gene is TRBV10-1, the J gene TRBJ1-2; no definite D call. Germline V lookup: CDR1 WNHNN, CDR2 SYGVQD (reference sequence). The CDR3 consists of 13 residues. V gave up 6 bases and J gave up 3 bases, with 11 bases separating them. The CDR3 DNA follows: TGCGCCAGCAGGAATAAGGGAGACTATGGCTACACCTTC. It yields the protein CASRNKGDYGYTF.

The rearrangement uses TRBV5-6 and TRBJ2-6; TRBD2 is a possible D gene (6 bases). CDR3 length equals 15 residues. Germline-derived CDR1 and CDR2 are SGHDT and YYEEEE. Trimming took 4 bases from V and 0 from J, leaving 8 bases between them. The CDR3, as DNA: TGTGCCAGCAGCGTGGGACTCTCTGGGGCCAACGTCCTGACTTTC. It translates to CASSVGLSGANVLTF.

The chain has TRBV5-1 and TRBJ2-1, with 8 positions matching TRBD2. V was clipped by 6 bases and J by 4 bases; unmatched bases: 12. Germline CDR1 and CDR2: SGHRS and YFSETQ. CDR3 length: 16 residues. The CDR3 DNA follows: TGCGCCAGCATGAAAGAGCGGGGGAGTCCTTACAATGAGCAGTTCTTC. This codes for CASMKERGSPYNEQFF.

The rearrangement uses TRBV19 and TRBJ2-1; 7 nucleotides align to TRBD1. After removal of 3 bases from V and 3 bases from J, the junction contained 5 bases not matched to a gene. Looked up from germline, CDR1 is LNHDA and CDR2 is SQIVND (reference sequence). CDR3 size: 15 residues. The CDR3 here is CASSIKTGSYNEQFF. CDR3 sequence (DNA): TGTGCCAGTAGTATTAAGACAGGGAGCTACAATGAGCAGTTCTTC.

V usage is TRBV3-1 (or the pseudogene TRBV3-2) and J usage is TRBJ2-3; D might be TRBD1 (6 bases). This CDR3 has 14 amino acids. V gave up 4 bases and J gave up 4 bases, with 12 bases separating them. Germline V gene sequence: CDR1 LGHDT, CDR2 YNNKEL (reference sequence). CDR3 residues: CASSRGGGADTQYF. CDR3 nucleotides: TGTGCCAGCAGCCGTGGGGGCGGCGCAGATACGCAGTATTTT.

The chain links TRBV6-4 to TRBJ2-1, with 9 bases lining up with TRBD2. The CDR3 is 14 residues long. Trimming took 4 bases from V and 8 from J; bases not matched to a gene: 6. Germline CDR1 and CDR2: MRHNA and SNTAGT. The CDR3, as DNA: TGTGCCAGCAGTGCGGCGGGGGGGCACGATGAGCAGTTCTTC. Its protein product is CASSAAGGHDEQFF.